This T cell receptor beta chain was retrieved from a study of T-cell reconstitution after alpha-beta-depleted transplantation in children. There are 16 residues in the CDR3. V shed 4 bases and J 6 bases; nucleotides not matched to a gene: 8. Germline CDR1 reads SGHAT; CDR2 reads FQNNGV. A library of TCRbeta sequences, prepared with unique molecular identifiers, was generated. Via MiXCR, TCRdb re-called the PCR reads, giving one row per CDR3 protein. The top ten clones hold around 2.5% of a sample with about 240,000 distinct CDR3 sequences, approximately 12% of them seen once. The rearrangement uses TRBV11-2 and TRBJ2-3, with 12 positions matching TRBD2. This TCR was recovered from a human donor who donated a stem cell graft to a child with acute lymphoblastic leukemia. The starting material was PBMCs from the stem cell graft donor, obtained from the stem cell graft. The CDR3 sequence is CASSSFPSGGADTQYF. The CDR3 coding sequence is TGTGCCAGCAGCTCCTTTCCTAGCGGGGGGGCTGATACGCAGTATTTT.